Shown below are 7 T cell receptor beta chains from a single sample sequenced in a study of OX40 agonist ivuxolimab in advanced cancers. The library relied on the immunoSEQ multiplex PCR assay. TCRdb retrieved this table from immuneACCESS and kept in-frame rearrangements only. Not all clones are present; in checked studies, unresolved V genes account for under half, and no reason is known for the remainder. This sample has about 71,000 clones in its table, and roughly 81% of those were observed once. The ten largest account for 4.5% to 6% of the sample. The sequencing used CD4+ or CD8+ T cells sorted from blood, collected in a trial of the OX40 agonist ivuxolimab. Receptors originate from an adult with an advanced solid tumor such as melanoma, head and neck, liver or kidney cancer.

The genes are TRBV14 and TRBJ2-7; no firm D call. V shed 8 bases and J shed 0 bases, with 11 bases lying between them. The CDR3 contains 13 residues. CDR1 and CDR2 (germline): SGHDN, FVKESK. The DNA for the CDR3 is TGTGCCAGCTCCGCCGTGAACTCCTACGAGCAGTACTTC. Translated, it gives CASSAVNSYEQYF.

This clone was recorded once. The rearrangement links TRBV18 to TRBJ2-2; D might be TRBD2 (6 bases). The CDR3 contains 16 residues. Trimming stripped 3 bases from V and 2 bases from J, with 13 bases between. The germline V gene encodes CDR1 KGHSH and CDR2 LQKENI. The CDR3 region is CASSPGTPDNTGELFF. CDR3 DNA sequence: TGTGCCAGCTCACCTGGGACTCCGGACAACACCGGGGAGCTGTTTTTT.

V and J are TRBV4-2 and TRBJ1-3, with D unclear. V was trimmed by 2 bases and J by 6 bases, leaving 5 bases between them. The CDR3 is made up of 12 amino acids. The germline CDR1 and CDR2 sequences are LGHNA and YNFKEQ. CDR3 sequence (DNA): TGTGCCAGCAGCCAAACGGAAAACACCATATATTTT. Residues: CASSQTENTIYF.

The chain links TRBV7-9 to TRBJ2-6; TRBD1 matches 8 bases. V dropped 5 bases and J dropped 4; count of bases not matched to a gene: 7. The CDR3 is 16 residues long. CDR1 SEHNR and CDR2 FQNEAQ come from the germline V gene (reference sequence). The CDR3 sequence is CASSQDTGGGANVLTF. In DNA form, the CDR3 reads TGTGCCAGCAGCCAAGATACAGGGGGAGGGGCCAACGTCCTGACTTTC.

The chain uses TRBV27 and TRBJ1-1; D is uncertain. The V gene's germline CDR1 is MNHEY and CDR2 SMNVEV (reference sequence). The CDR3 totals 16 residues. V shed 0 bases and J shed 0 bases, with 11 bases lying between them. CDR3 residues: CASSLSAGLLNTEAFF. As DNA, the CDR3 is TGTGCCAGCAGTTTATCTGCAGGTCTCTTGAACACTGAAGCTTTCTTT.

The V call is TRBV9, the J call TRBJ2-5; D call uncertain. The DNA end is a closer match to TRBJ2-7, so the J assignment may be wrong. Germline assignment: CDR1 SGDLS and CDR2 YYNGEE. This CDR3 contains 14 residues. CDR3 residues: CASSVEQLPYEQYF. The DNA of the CDR3 is TGTGCCAGCAGCGTAGAACAGCTACCCTACGAGCAGTACTTC.

This clone was detected only once. V gene TRBV5-4 combines with J gene TRBJ2-1; perhaps TRBD1 as D (7 bases). This CDR3 spans 14 amino acids. The V end lost 4 bases, the J end lost 7 bases, and 15 bases lay between the germline ends. The germline V gene has CDR1 SGHNT and CDR2 YYREEE (reference sequence). The CDR3: CASSRGTVRNEQFF. CDR3 nucleotide sequence: TGTGCCAGCAGCCGCGGGACAGTGAGAAATGAGCAGTTCTTC. The full variable domain, with the rest looked up from reference TRBV5-4 and TRBJ2-1, is ETGVTQSPTHLIKTRGQQVTLRCSSQSGHNTVSWYQQALGQGPQFIFQYYREEENGRGNFPPRFSGLQFPNYSSELNVNALELDDSALYLCASSRGTVRNEQFFGPGTRLTVL.